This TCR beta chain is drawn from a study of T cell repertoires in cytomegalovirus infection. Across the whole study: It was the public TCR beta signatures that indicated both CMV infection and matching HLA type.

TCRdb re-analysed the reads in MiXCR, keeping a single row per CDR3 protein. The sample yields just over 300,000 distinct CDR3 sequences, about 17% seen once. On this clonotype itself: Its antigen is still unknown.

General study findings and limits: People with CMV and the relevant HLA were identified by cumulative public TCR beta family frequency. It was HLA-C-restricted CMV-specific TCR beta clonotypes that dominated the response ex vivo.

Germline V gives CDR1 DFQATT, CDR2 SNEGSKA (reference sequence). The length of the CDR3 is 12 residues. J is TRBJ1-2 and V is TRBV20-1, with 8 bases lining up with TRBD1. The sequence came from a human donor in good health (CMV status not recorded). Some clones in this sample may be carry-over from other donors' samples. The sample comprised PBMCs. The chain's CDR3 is CGRRQGSDGYTF. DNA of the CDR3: TGCGGGCGTCGACAGGGGTCAGATGGCTACACCTTC.